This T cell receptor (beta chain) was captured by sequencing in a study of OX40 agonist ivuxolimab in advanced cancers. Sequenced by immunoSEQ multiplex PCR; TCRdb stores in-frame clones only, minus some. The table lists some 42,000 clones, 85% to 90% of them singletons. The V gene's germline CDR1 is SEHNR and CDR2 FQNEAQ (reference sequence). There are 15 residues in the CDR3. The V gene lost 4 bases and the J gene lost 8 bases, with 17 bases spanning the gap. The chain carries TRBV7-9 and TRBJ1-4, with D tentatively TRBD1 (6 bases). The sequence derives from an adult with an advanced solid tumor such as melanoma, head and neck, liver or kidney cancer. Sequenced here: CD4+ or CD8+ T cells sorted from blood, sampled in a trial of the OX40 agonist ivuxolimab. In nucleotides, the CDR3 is TGTGCCAGCAGCTCCGCAGGGGTATCGGGGGAAAAACTGTTTTTT. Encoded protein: CASSSAGVSGEKLFF.